The rows below give T cell receptor beta chains drawn from one sample of a study of T cells in Graves' hyperthyroidism and ophthalmopathy. TCRdb called the multiplex PCR reads again in MiXCR, with one record for every CDR3 protein. The sample yields 500,000 to 600,000 distinct CDR3 sequences, roughly 50% seen once. Sequencing input: peripheral blood or thyroid tissue (not recorded which). The receptors come from an adult woman with Graves' disease, either hyperthyroidism or ophthalmopathy (not recorded which). Each CDR3 is given with its conserved first and last residue. The order of the fields is D gene, J gene, V gene, clone size, CDR3 length, CDR3 DNA, CDR3 protein. A D gene is named only where the DNA matches it firmly. The size of a clone is reported for some rows only, either as once, few or many, or as a class for expanded clones.

D: .
J: TRBJ1-5
V: TRBV10-3
size: .
length: 13
DNA: TGTGCCATCAGCCAGGGGAGAGATCAGCCCCAGCATTTT
CDR3: CAISQGRDQPQHF

D: TRBD1
J: TRBJ1-2
V: TRBV6-5
size: many
length: 14
DNA: TGTGCCAGCACTCCTAGGAGGGGGCCCTATGGCTACACCTTC
CDR3: CASTPRRGPYGYTF

D: TRBD2
J: TRBJ2-2
V: TRBV7-3
size: .
length: 13
DNA: TGTGCCAGCAGCCTTTGGGGGGGCGGGGAGCTGTTTTTT
CDR3: CASSLWGGGELFF

D: .
J: TRBJ2-7
V: TRBV29-1
size: many
length: 13
DNA: TGCAGCGCCCGGACTAAAGACACCTACGAGCAGTACTTC
CDR3: CSARTKDTYEQYF

D: TRBD1
J: TRBJ1-1
V: TRBV25-1
size: .
length: 18
DNA: TGTGCCACCCAGGTAGGGGCCGGGAACAGGGGGCGGTGGACTGAAGCTTTCTTT
CDR3: CATQVGAGNRGRWTEAFF

D: .
J: TRBJ1-6
V: TRBV7-9
size: .
length: 15
DNA: TGTGCCAGCAGCTTAGCAACAGAGCCCAATTCACCCCTCCACTTT
CDR3: CASSLATEPNSPLHF

D: .
J: TRBJ2-2
V: TRBV4-1
size: .
length: 14
DNA: TGCGCCAGCAGCCAAGGGGGTAGTGACGGGGAGCTGTTTTTT
CDR3: CASSQGGSDGELFF

D: .
J: TRBJ1-5
V: TRBV10-3
size: many
length: 16
DNA: TGTGCCATCAGTTCATACTCCGGGACAAGCAATCAGCCCCAGCATTTT
CDR3: CAISSYSGTSNQPQHF

D: .
J: TRBJ1-2
V: TRBV4-1
size: once
length: 16
DNA: TGCGCCAGCAGCCAAGGACCTTGGACGGTCTTACACGGCTACACCTTC
CDR3: CASSQGPWTVLHGYTF

D: .
J: TRBJ1-1
V: TRBV5-1
size: many
length: 14
DNA: TGCGCCAGCAGCTTTGGTGGCGGGGGCCCTGAAGCTTTCTTT
CDR3: CASSFGGGGPEAFF

D: .
J: TRBJ1-1
V: TRBV10-3
size: .
length: 13
DNA: TGTGCCATCAGTGGAGACGGGGAGTTTGAAGCTTTCTTT
CDR3: CAISGDGEFEAFF

D: .
J: TRBJ1-2
V: TRBV20-1
size: few
length: 14
DNA: TGCAGTGCTAGCTTACCGGGGGGAGGCTATGGCTACACCTTC
CDR3: CSASLPGGGYGYTF

D: TRBD1
J: TRBJ1-1
V: TRBV9
size: .
length: 17
DNA: TGTGCCACCTCGAGGGGCAACACCGGGACAGCGAACACTGAAGCTTTCTTT
CDR3: CATSRGNTGTANTEAFF

D: TRBD2
J: TRBJ2-1
V: TRBV7-9
size: .
length: 15
DNA: TGTGCCAGCAGCGTAGGACTAGTATCCTACAATGAGCAGTTCTTC
CDR3: CASSVGLVSYNEQFF

D: .
J: TRBJ1-5
V: TRBV20-1
size: many
length: 15
DNA: TGCAGTGCTTACTCGGCCGGGGTTCGCAATCAGCCCCAGCATTTT
CDR3: CSAYSAGVRNQPQHF

D: .
J: TRBJ1-1
V: TRBV10-3
size: many
length: 18
DNA: TGTGCCATCAGTGAGTTGTGGGCAGGGGACCCCATGAACACTGAAGCTTTCTTT
CDR3: CAISELWAGDPMNTEAFF

D: TRBD2
J: TRBJ2-3
V: TRBV9
size: .
length: 16
DNA: TGTGCCAGCAGCCCGGGGACTAGCGGGAGAGCAGATACGCAGTATTTT
CDR3: CASSPGTSGRADTQYF

D: .
J: TRBJ1-2
V: TRBV4-1
size: many
length: 16
DNA: TGCGCCAGCAGCCAATCCCAAGGGGTCGGGGTTTGGGGCTACACCTTC
CDR3: CASSQSQGVGVWGYTF

D: .
J: TRBJ1-2
V: TRBV7-2
size: many
length: 14
DNA: TGTGCCAGCAGCTTGGGGGGGGGGCAGAACCGCTACACCTTC
CDR3: CASSLGGGQNRYTF

D: TRBD2
J: TRBJ2-5
V: TRBV7-2
size: many
length: 15
DNA: TGTGCCAGCAGCAAGCCCGGGACTAGTCTAGAGACCCAGTACTTC
CDR3: CASSKPGTSLETQYF

D: .
J: TRBJ1-2
V: TRBV29-1
size: few
length: 12
DNA: TGCAGCGTTGCAGGGGCGGGCTATGGCTACACCTTC
CDR3: CSVAGAGYGYTF

D: TRBD2
J: TRBJ2-7
V: TRBV4-2
size: many
length: 18
DNA: TGTGCCAGCAGCCAAGATCCGGTCCGTGCTAGCGGGAGTCCTGGGCAGTACTTC
CDR3: CASSQDPVRASGSPGQYF

D: .
J: TRBJ2-7
V: TRBV5-8
size: many
length: 15
DNA: TGTGCCAGCAGCATTGATACTGGGAACTCCTACGAGCAGTACTTC
CDR3: CASSIDTGNSYEQYF

D: TRBD1
J: TRBJ1-1
V: TRBV2
size: many
length: 13
DNA: TGTGCCAGTCGACAGGGATATGAAGGTGAAGCTTTCTTT
CDR3: CASRQGYEGEAFF

D: .
J: TRBJ1-1
V: TRBV7-2
size: many
length: 14
DNA: TGTGCCAGCAGCCCAGGGGCAGCGAACACTGAAGCTTTCTTT
CDR3: CASSPGAANTEAFF

D: .
J: TRBJ2-5
V: TRBV12-3/TRBV12-4
size: once
length: 14
DNA: TGTGCCAGCAGTTACACAGGGAGCGGAGAGACCCAGTACTTC
CDR3: CASSYTGSGETQYF

D: .
J: TRBJ2-3
V: TRBV7-9
size: .
length: 13
DNA: TGTGCCGGTGGGCAGGGATCAACAGATACGCAGTATTTT
CDR3: CAGGQGSTDTQYF

D: .
J: TRBJ2-3
V: TRBV20-1
size: .
length: 14
DNA: TGCAGTGCTAGAGATTCGGGAGACCCAGATACGCAGTATTTT
CDR3: CSARDSGDPDTQYF

D: .
J: TRBJ2-7
V: TRBV29-1
size: few
length: 11
DNA: TGCAGCGTTGCAGGGACCTACGAGCAGTACTTC
CDR3: CSVAGTYEQYF

D: .
J: TRBJ2-7
V: TRBV7-8
size: .
length: 13
DNA: TGTGCCAGCAGCCCCGCTAGAGGTGGCGAGCAGTACTTC
CDR3: CASSPARGGEQYF

D: TRBD1
J: TRBJ1-1
V: TRBV19
size: once
length: 14
DNA: TGTGCCAGTAGTGGAGGGACAGTCTTGACTGAAGCTTTCTTT
CDR3: CASSGGTVLTEAFF

D: TRBD1
J: TRBJ1-2
V: TRBV7-2
size: .
length: 17
DNA: TGTGCCAGCAGCCTGGACTCGGGACAGGGGCCTTTCTATGGCTACACCTTC
CDR3: CASSLDSGQGPFYGYTF

D: .
J: TRBJ2-7
V: TRBV12-3/TRBV12-4
size: many
length: 13
DNA: TGTGCCAGCAGCCCAACCGGGTCCTACGAGCAGTACTTC
CDR3: CASSPTGSYEQYF

D: .
J: TRBJ2-5
V: TRBV11-2
size: once
length: 14
DNA: TGTGCCAGCAGCCGTGGACAGCCAGTGGAGACCCAGTACTTC
CDR3: CASSRGQPVETQYF

D: TRBD1
J: TRBJ2-5
V: TRBV7-9
size: .
length: 15
DNA: TGTGCCAGCAGCTTAGCGGGACAGGGAACGGAGACCCAGTACTTC
CDR3: CASSLAGQGTETQYF

D: TRBD2
J: TRBJ2-5
V: TRBV19
size: .
length: 14
DNA: TGTGCCAGTATTGGCCCCGGGAGGGGCGGGACCCAGTACTTC
CDR3: CASIGPGRGGTQYF

D: .
J: TRBJ1-6
V: TRBV9
size: many
length: 14
DNA: TGTGCCAGCAGCGCTATTACAGAAAATTCACCCCTCCACTTT
CDR3: CASSAITENSPLHF

D: .
J: TRBJ1-2
V: TRBV7-8
size: .
length: 13
DNA: TGTGCCAGCAGCTTAGGGAGGACAACGGGCTACACCTTC
CDR3: CASSLGRTTGYTF

D: .
J: TRBJ1-1
V: TRBV19
size: few
length: 15
DNA: TGTGCCAGTAGTATAGATCCCCACGGGGGCACTGAAGCTTTCTTT
CDR3: CASSIDPHGGTEAFF

D: TRBD2
J: TRBJ2-2
V: TRBV2
size: .
length: 14
DNA: TGTGCCAGCAGCCGGCCGGGACTAGCCGGGGAGCTGGTTTTT
CDR3: CASSRPGLAGELVF

D: .
J: TRBJ2-7
V: TRBV2
size: many
length: 13
DNA: TGTGCCAGCCAGGACACCAACTCCTACGAGCAGTACTTC
CDR3: CASQDTNSYEQYF

D: TRBD1
J: TRBJ2-6
V: TRBV5-1
size: many
length: 17
DNA: TGCGCCAGCAGCTTGGTGGGACAGGGAGCGGGGGCCAACGTCCTGACTTTC
CDR3: CASSLVGQGAGANVLTF

D: .
J: TRBJ2-4
V: TRBV2
size: .
length: 14
DNA: TGTGCCAGCAAAGTCGTGCCGCTATCGGACATTCAGTACTTC
CDR3: CASKVVPLSDIQYF

D: .
J: TRBJ1-5
V: TRBV10-3
size: .
length: 12
DNA: TGTGCCATCTCGGCAGGGGAGCAGCCCCAGCATTTT
CDR3: CAISAGEQPQHF

D: .
J: TRBJ1-2
V: TRBV10-3
size: .
length: 15
DNA: TGTGCCATCAGTGAGTCCGCCAGGGGAGAAGATGGCTACACCTTC
CDR3: CAISESARGEDGYTF

D: .
J: TRBJ2-7
V: TRBV20-1
size: many
length: 13
DNA: TGCAGTGCTTGGGACGCCAAACACTACGAGCAGTACTTC
CDR3: CSAWDAKHYEQYF

D: .
J: TRBJ1-4
V: TRBV19
size: .
length: 12
DNA: TGTGCCAGTGGGACGCCGGAGGAAAAACTGTTTTTT
CDR3: CASGTPEEKLFF

D: .
J: TRBJ2-7
V: TRBV6-5
size: many
length: 13
DNA: TGTGCCACCGCGGGACGGACCACCTACGAGCAGTACTTC
CDR3: CATAGRTTYEQYF

D: .
J: TRBJ1-2
V: TRBV29-1
size: .
length: 11
DNA: TGCAGTCCCCCCGGCAAAAGGGGCTACACCTTC
CDR3: CSPPGKRGYTF

D: TRBD2
J: TRBJ2-2
V: TRBV14
size: .
length: 16
DNA: TGTGCCAGCAGCTACATAGCGGGAGCAGGGACCGGGGAGCTGTTTTTT
CDR3: CASSYIAGAGTGELFF

D: .
J: TRBJ1-1
V: TRBV7-9
size: many
length: 11
DNA: TGTGCCAGCAGCCCCCGGGTTGAAGCTTTCTTT
CDR3: CASSPRVEAFF

D: .
J: TRBJ2-6
V: TRBV19
size: .
length: 14
DNA: TGTGCCAGTGGATCCGGGACAGGGGCCAACGTCCTGACTTTC
CDR3: CASGSGTGANVLTF

D: .
J: TRBJ1-1
V: TRBV4-1
size: many
length: 15
DNA: TGCGCCAGCAGCCAAAGATTTGGGAGCGGCACTGAAGCTTTCTTT
CDR3: CASSQRFGSGTEAFF

D: .
J: TRBJ1-4
V: TRBV6-1
size: .
length: 17
DNA: TGTGCCAGCAGGGCAAGCAGGACGACCGCAACTAATGAAAAACTGTTTTTT
CDR3: CASRASRTTATNEKLFF